This T cell receptor (beta chain) derives from a study of cytomegalovirus exposure and HLA in healthy donors. The PCR had 60 Vbeta and 13 Jbeta primers. The protocol was immunoSEQ multiplex PCR, while the TCRdb copy is restricted to in-frame clones and leaves out a portion. This repertoire shows 130,000 to 150,000 clones, roughly 70% found once; its top ten account for 3.5% to 5%. About this clone itself: Its cognate antigen is unknown.

This CDR3 is 15 amino acids long. Germline V lookup: CDR1 SEHNR, CDR2 FQNEAQ (reference sequence). Trimming left V 11 bases short and J 0 bases short, with 14 bases between. Study results and caveats: Researchers reported in a later analysis that common viral pathogens appeared linked to several top clusters. A missense variant in DCLRE1C was later tied to TCR beta V- and J-gene trimming.

Sequences were obtained from PBMCs. This clonotype was obtained from a man younger than 30 in good health and CMV-seropositive. The V and J genes are TRBV7-9 and TRBJ2-6, with a weak D call TRBD2 (5 bases). CDR3 coding DNA: TGTGCCTGCCCGGAGGTGAGCTCTGGGGCCAACGTCCTGACTTTC. It translates to CACPEVSSGANVLTF.